This entry is about one T cell receptor (beta chain). The entry originates in a study of radiotherapy plus CTLA-4 blockade in lung cancer. Repertoires were generated with immunoSEQ multiplex PCR, while TCRdb's copy carries only in-frame clones and drops some. The data hold some 87,000 clones, with about four fifths observed a single time. The CDR3 has 12 amino acids. Trimming pared 0 bases from V and 9 bases from J, leaving 8 bases between. Germline lookup yields CDR1 MRHNA and CDR2 SNTAGT. The origin of this receptor is a human donor with non-small cell lung cancer that progressed on radiotherapy plus ipilimumab. This specimen consisted of peripheral blood, obtained from a patient treated with radiotherapy plus ipilimumab. The chain recombines TRBV6-4 with TRBJ1-1; D not certain. For the CDR3, the DNA is TGTGCCAGCAGTGACTCGAGCAGGAAAGCTTTCTTT. Translation: CASSDSSRKAFF.